A single sample is the source of the 14 T cell receptor beta chains below, sequenced in a study of T cell responses to AZD1222 COVID-19 vaccine. The assay was immunoSEQ multiplex PCR, and TCRdb's table has in-frame clones only and misses some. This repertoire shows about 89,000 clones, around nine tenths found once; its top ten account for around 10%. This specimen consisted of peripheral blood, obtained 28 days after the second AZD1222 dose. The receptors were gathered from an adult who received the AZD1222 COVID-19 vaccine.

V gene TRBV13 combines with J gene TRBJ1-2, with 7 bases that match TRBD1. J lost 4 bases, V lost 0 bases, and 8 bases had no gene match. The CDR3 spans 16 residues. Looked up from germline, CDR1 is PRHDT and CDR2 is FYEKMQ (reference sequence). Here the CDR3 DNA reads TGTGCCAGCAGCTTAGGATTCGGCAGGGGGGCCTATGGCTACACCTTC. Amino acids: CASSLGFGRGAYGYTF.

V gene TRBV14 combines with J gene TRBJ2-7, with 8 bases identical to TRBD2. CDR1 and CDR2 (germline): SGHDN, FVKESK. V was pared by 1 base and J by 1 base, with 3 bases of the junction left unmatched. This CDR3 spans 15 amino acids. CDR3 in DNA: TGTGCCAGCAGCCAAGGACTAGCGCTATCCTACGAGCAGTACTTC. It specifies CASSQGLALSYEQYF. Together with reference TRBV14 and TRBJ2-7, the CDR3 gives the full variable domain: EAGVTQFPSHSVIEKGQTVTLRCDPISGHDNLYWYRRVMGKEIKFLLHFVKESKQDESGMPNNRFLAERTGGTYSTLKVQPAELEDSGVYFCASSQGLALSYEQYFGPGTRLTVT.

The V and J genes are TRBV5-1 and TRBJ2-1, with a weak D call TRBD2 (6 bases). This CDR3 contains 13 residues. V was pared by 0 bases and J by 7 bases, with 8 bases between. Germline CDR1 SGHRS, CDR2 YFSETQ. In nucleotides, the CDR3 is TGCGCCAGCAGCTTGGTTGGGGGGAATGAGCAGTTCTTC. It encodes CASSLVGGNEQFF.

The chain is built from TRBV7-3 and TRBJ2-5, with TRBD2 matching over 9 bases. The CDR3 sequence is 15 residues long. Germline CDR1 SGHTA, CDR2 FQGTGA. Losses at the gene ends were 3 bases for V and 4 bases for J; bases not matched to a gene: 6. Written as DNA, the CDR3 is TGTGCCAGCAGCTTTAACGCGGGGGGGCGAGAGACCCAGTACTTC. This encodes CASSFNAGGRETQYF. Looking up the rest from reference TRBV7-3 and TRBJ2-5 gives the full variable domain: GAGVSQTPSNKVTEKGKYVELRCDPISGHTALYWYRQSLGQGPEFLIYFQGTGAADDSGLPNDRFFAVRPEGSVSTLKIQRTERGDSAVYLCASSFNAGGRETQYFGPGTRLLVL.

The chain combines TRBV30 with TRBJ1-1; D unresolved. This CDR3 contains 12 residues. Germline CDR1 GTSNPN, CDR2 SVGIG (reference sequence). With 3 bases removed from V and 4 bases from J, the gap between germline ends came to 9 bases. Written as DNA, the CDR3 is TGTGCCTGGAGCCCATTGAGCACTGAAGCTTTCTTT. It is translated as CAWSPLSTEAFF.

This clone has a handful of counts. The chain is built from TRBV7-9 and TRBJ2-1, with 7 bases aligning to TRBD1. This CDR3 has 15 amino acids. The junction had 10 bases not matched to a gene; V was cut back by 4 bases and J by 7 bases. Germline V gene lookup returns CDR1 SEHNR and CDR2 FQNEAQ (reference sequence). The CDR3 coding sequence is TGTGCCAGCAGCTCACAGGGGAACTACTGGAATGAGCAGTTCTTC. Protein product: CASSSQGNYWNEQFF.

The V call is TRBV18, the J call TRBJ1-5, with unresolved D. Germline V gene data show CDR1 as KGHSH and CDR2 as LQKENI. This CDR3 is built from 14 residues. V shed 2 bases and J shed 3 bases, with 8 bases lying between them. In DNA form, the CDR3 reads TGTGCCAGCTCACCAGTGACGGACAATCAGCCCCAGCATTTT. Its translation: CASSPVTDNQPQHF.

The CDR3: CASSLGDAKNIQYF. The CDR3 region has the DNA TGCGCCAGCAGCTTGGGCGATGCCAAAAACATTCAGTACTTC. The V gene is TRBV5-1, the J gene TRBJ2-4, with no clear D. Germline CDR1 and CDR2: SGHRS and YFSETQ. The CDR3 is 14 amino acids. Trimming pared 0 bases from V and 1 base from J, leaving 5 bases between.

J is TRBJ2-5 and V is TRBV5-6, with D possibly being TRBD2 (6 bases). Germline lookup yields CDR1 SGHDT and CDR2 YYEEEE. CDR3 length: 15 amino acids. Trimming took 2 bases from V and 4 from J, leaving 15 bases between them. The CDR3 loop is CASSFSPGSLETQYF. In nucleotides, the CDR3 is TGTGCCAGCAGCTTTTCCCCCGGGAGCTTAGAGACCCAGTACTTC.

In this sample, this clone turned up once. The chain couples TRBV24-1 to TRBJ2-1; the D gene is possibly TRBD2 (6 bases). Looked up from germline, CDR1 is KGHDR and CDR2 is SFDVKD. The V end was cut by 9 bases, the J end by 3 bases, with 14 bases between. The CDR3 extends over 14 amino acids. The CDR3 DNA reads TGTGCCACCGGGAGGCGGGACTTCTACAATGAGCAGTTCTTC. Translation: CATGRRDFYNEQFF.

The chain employs TRBV7-6 and TRBJ2-1; 7 bases map to TRBD2. The ends lost 4 bases at V and 3 bases at J; junction bases unmatched: 6. Germline values: CDR1 SGHVS, CDR2 FNYEAQ. CDR3 length equals 15 residues. CDR3 protein: CASSSLAELYNEQFF. Here the CDR3 DNA reads TGTGCCAGCAGCTCCCTAGCGGAACTCTACAATGAGCAGTTCTTC.

This sequence joins TRBV15 and TRBJ1-1; no definite D call. The CDR3 sequence is 14 residues long. V lost 1 base to trimming and J lost 4 bases, with 10 bases between them. Per germline, CDR1 LNHNV and CDR2 YYDKDF (reference sequence). CDR3 region: CATSRGTSGTEAFF. The DNA of the CDR3 is TGTGCCACCAGCAGAGGGACGTCGGGCACTGAAGCTTTCTTT.

The rearrangement links TRBV28 to TRBJ1-2; D unclear. Between the trimmed V and J ends, which lost 8 bases and 0 bases, there was a span of 7 bases. CDR1 is MDHEN, CDR2 SYDVKM, per germline. The CDR3 consists of 12 residues. The CDR3 DNA is TGTGCCAGCCAACAGACTAACTATGGCTACACCTTC. It is translated as CASQQTNYGYTF.

The J gene is TRBJ2-2, the V gene TRBV29-1; the D gene is possibly TRBD1 (6 bases). V dropped 6 bases and J dropped 6 bases, with 17 bases sitting between them. The CDR3 has 14 amino acids. Germline V lookup: CDR1 SQVTM, CDR2 ANQGSEA. The CDR3 sequence: CSVGRGLQAGELFF. For the CDR3, the DNA is TGCAGCGTGGGCAGGGGTCTTCAGGCCGGGGAGCTGTTTTTT.